These 10 T cell receptor beta chains came from one sample sequenced in a study of cytomegalovirus exposure and HLA in healthy donors. PCR primers comprised 60 Vbeta and 13 Jbeta primers. Libraries were prepared by immunoSEQ multiplex PCR; TCRdb keeps only in-frame clonotypes and omits some of them. The listing records 70,000 or so clones. The sample was PBMCs. The receptors derive from a man aged 35-49 years in good health and CMV-seronegative.

The chain carries TRBV6-1 and TRBJ2-7, with D maybe TRBD1 (5 bases). Trimming stripped 2 bases from V and 8 bases from J, with 13 bases between. The CDR3 loop spans 13 amino acids. Germline CDR1 and CDR2: MNHNS and SASEGT. In DNA form, the CDR3 reads TGTGCCAGCAGTGAACGGCAAGGGGTCAAGCAGTACTTC. It is translated as CASSERQGVKQYF.

CDR3 amino acids: CASTRPQGGSAEAFF. DNA of the CDR3: TGTGCCAGCACCCGACCCCAGGGCGGGAGCGCTGAAGCTTTCTTT. The chain recombines TRBV28 with TRBJ1-1, with a tentative D call TRBD1 (5 bases). CDR1 MDHEN and CDR2 SYDVKM come from the germline V gene. CDR3 length: 15 amino acids. Trimming left V 7 bases short and J 6 bases short, with 21 bases between.

The rearrangement joins TRBV9 to TRBJ2-7, with 11 nucleotides matching TRBD2. The CDR3 has 16 residues. The V gene's germline CDR1 is SGDLS and CDR2 YYNGEE. J was trimmed by 3 bases and V by 4 bases; bases with no gene match: 9. This CDR3 is CASSHAGGLADYEQYF. In DNA, the CDR3 is TGTGCCAGCAGCCACGCCGGGGGACTAGCGGACTACGAGCAGTACTTC.

This chain connects TRBV10-3 to TRBJ2-3; 12 nucleotides line up with TRBD1. The V segment lost 3 bases and the J segment 3 bases; nucleotides outside the gene matches: 4. CDR1 is ENHRY and CDR2 is SYGVKD in the germline V gene. The CDR3 runs 16 residues. CDR3 bases: TGTGCCATCAGTGATCAGGGACAGGGGGCAACAGATACGCAGTATTTT. Its protein product is CAISDQGQGATDTQYF.

The chain carries TRBV18 and TRBJ1-6; D remains ambiguous. The CDR3 has 15 residues. V was trimmed by 6 bases and J by 10 bases, leaving 19 bases between them. Germline V gene lookup returns CDR1 KGHSH and CDR2 LQKENI. This CDR3 is CASSSNAGVNSPLHF. DNA for the CDR3: TGTGCCAGCTCCAGTAACGCCGGGGTAAACTCACCCCTCCACTTT.

V usage is TRBV7-8 and J usage is TRBJ2-6; 11 bases line up with TRBD2. Trimming cost V 0 bases and J 4 bases; bases outside gene matches: 5. The length of the CDR3 is 18 residues. Germline CDR1 and CDR2: SGHVS and FQNEAQ. The CDR3: CASSLALAGVSGANVLTF. CDR3 nucleotide sequence: TGTGCCAGCAGCTTAGCACTAGCGGGAGTATCAGGGGCCAACGTCCTGACTTTC.

V is TRBV10-1 and J is TRBJ1-1, with D uncertain. The germline V gene encodes CDR1 WNHNN and CDR2 SYGVQD (reference sequence). The CDR3 contains 16 residues. V was cut by 0 bases and J by 0 bases, with 11 bases left in between. The CDR3 loop is CASSESVGSMNTEAFF. The CDR3 DNA sequence: TGCGCCAGCAGTGAGTCTGTTGGGAGCATGAACACTGAAGCTTTCTTT.

The CDR3 DNA reads as TGCGCCAGCAGCTTCAGAGCGGGGGAATCCTACAATGAGCAGTTCTTC. Protein sequence: CASSFRAGESYNEQFF. The V and J genes are TRBV5-1 and TRBJ2-1; TRBD2 matches 8 bases. This CDR3 spans 16 amino acids. Germline assignment: CDR1 SGHRS and CDR2 YFSETQ. After removal of 2 bases from V and 1 base from J, the junction contained 5 bases not matched to a gene. Looking up the rest from reference TRBV5-1 and TRBJ2-1 gives the full variable domain: KAGVTQTPRYLIKTRGQQVTLSCSPISGHRSVSWYQQTPGQGLQFLFEYFSETQRNKGNFPGRFSGRQFSNSRSEMNVSTLELGDSALYLCASSFRAGESYNEQFFGPGTRLTVL.

The rearrangement uses TRBV6-1 and TRBJ2-3; 8 bases are a match to TRBD2. CDR1 and CDR2 (germline): MNHNS, SASEGT. V dropped 7 bases and J dropped 0; count of bases not matched to a gene: 6. This CDR3 comprises 15 residues. CDR3 sequence: CASTSGGSSTDTQYF. The CDR3 nucleotides read TGTGCCAGCACCTCGGGGGGGTCTAGCACAGATACGCAGTATTTT.

The J gene is TRBJ1-5, the V gene TRBV5-8; D gene ambiguous. The CDR3 totals 15 residues. CDR1 and CDR2 (germline): SGHTS, YDEGEE. V was clipped by 1 base and J by 1 base, with 9 bases between them. CDR3 residues: CASSLIGQSNQPQHF. CDR3 nucleotides: TGTGCCAGCAGCTTGATTGGGCAAAGCAATCAGCCCCAGCATTTT.